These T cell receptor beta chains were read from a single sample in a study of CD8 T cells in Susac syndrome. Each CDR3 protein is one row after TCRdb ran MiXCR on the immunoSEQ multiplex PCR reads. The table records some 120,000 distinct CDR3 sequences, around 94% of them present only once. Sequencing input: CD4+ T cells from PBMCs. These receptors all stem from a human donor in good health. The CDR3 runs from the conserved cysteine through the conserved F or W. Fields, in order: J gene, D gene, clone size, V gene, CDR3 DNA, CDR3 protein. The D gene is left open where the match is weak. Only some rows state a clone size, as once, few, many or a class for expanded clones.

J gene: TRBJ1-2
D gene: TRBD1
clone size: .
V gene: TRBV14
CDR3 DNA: TGTGCCAGCAGCCCGTGGACAGGGAACTATGGCTACACCTTC
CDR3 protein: CASSPWTGNYGYTF

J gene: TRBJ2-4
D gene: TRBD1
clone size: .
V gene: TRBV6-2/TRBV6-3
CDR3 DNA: TGTGCCAGCAGCCGGACAGGGAAGGACATTCAGTACTTC
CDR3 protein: CASSRTGKDIQYF

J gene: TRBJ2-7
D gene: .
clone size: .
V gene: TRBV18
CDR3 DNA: TGTGCCAGCTCACCAGCAGCGGGTCATTCCTACGAGCAGTACTTC
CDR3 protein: CASSPAAGHSYEQYF

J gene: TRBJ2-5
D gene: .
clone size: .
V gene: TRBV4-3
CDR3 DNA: TGCGCCAGCAGCCCAGAGACTGGGCGGTGGGAGACCCAGTACTTC
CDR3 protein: CASSPETGRWETQYF

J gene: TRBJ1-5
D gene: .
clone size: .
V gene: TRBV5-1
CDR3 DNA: TGCGCCAGCAGCTTGGATGGTTATAGCAATCAGCCCCAGCATTTT
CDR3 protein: CASSLDGYSNQPQHF

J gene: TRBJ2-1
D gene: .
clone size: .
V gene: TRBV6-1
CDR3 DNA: TGTGCCAGCAGTGACCGGGACGGGTTTTTTGATGAGCAGTTCTTC
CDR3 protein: CASSDRDGFFDEQFF

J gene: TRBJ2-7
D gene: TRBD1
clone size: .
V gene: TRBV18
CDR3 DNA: TGTGCCAGCTCACCACCCATCGGACAGGGGGAAAACGAGCAGTACTTC
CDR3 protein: CASSPPIGQGENEQYF

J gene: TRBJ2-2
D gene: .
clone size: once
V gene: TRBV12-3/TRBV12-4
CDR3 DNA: TGTGCCAGCAGTGTACAGACTAACACCGGGGAGCTGTTTTTT
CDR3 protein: CASSVQTNTGELFF

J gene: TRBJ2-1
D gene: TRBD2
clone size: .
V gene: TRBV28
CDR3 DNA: TGTGCCAGCAGTTTAACGGGACTAGCGGGACGTGAGCAGTTCTTC
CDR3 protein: CASSLTGLAGREQFF

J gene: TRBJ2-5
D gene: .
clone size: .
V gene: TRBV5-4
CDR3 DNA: TGTGCCAGCAGCCCGGACTACAAACAGAAAGAGACCCAGTACTTC
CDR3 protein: CASSPDYKQKETQYF

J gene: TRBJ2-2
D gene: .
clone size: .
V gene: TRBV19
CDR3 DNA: TGTGCCAGTAGTATAAACACCGGGGAGCTGTTTTTT
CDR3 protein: CASSINTGELFF

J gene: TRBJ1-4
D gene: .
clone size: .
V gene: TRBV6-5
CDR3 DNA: TGTGCCAGCAGTTACTCGGGGTGGTCTAATGAAAAACTGTTTTTT
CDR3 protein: CASSYSGWSNEKLFF

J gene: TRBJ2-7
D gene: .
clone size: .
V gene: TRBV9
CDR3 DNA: TGTGCCAGCAGCGACCCAAGGGGCTCATCCGAGCAGTACTTC
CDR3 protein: CASSDPRGSSEQYF

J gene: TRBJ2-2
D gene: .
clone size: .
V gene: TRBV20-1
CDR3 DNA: TGCAGTGTTCTCGACTCCTCTAAGAAGACCGGGGAGCTGTTTTTT
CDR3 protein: CSVLDSSKKTGELFF

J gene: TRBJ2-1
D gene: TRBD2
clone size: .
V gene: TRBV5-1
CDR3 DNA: TGCGCCAGCAGCTCTAACCCCATCCGGGGGAGGGAGGACAATGAGCAGTTCTTC
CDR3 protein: CASSSNPIRGREDNEQFF

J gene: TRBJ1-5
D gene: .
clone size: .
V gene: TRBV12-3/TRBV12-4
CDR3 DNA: TGTGCCAGCAGCCGAGTGGCTTTAACTACAAATCATCAGCCCCAGCATTTT
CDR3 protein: CASSRVALTTNHQPQHF

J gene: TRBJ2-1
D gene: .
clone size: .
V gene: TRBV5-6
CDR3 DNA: TGTGCCAGCAGCTTGGAAGGGGGAGGGCCCCTATCCGAGTTCTTC
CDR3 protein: CASSLEGGGPLSEFF

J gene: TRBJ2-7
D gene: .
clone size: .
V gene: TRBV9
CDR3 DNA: TGTGCCAGCAGCGTAGGTACTGGTAGCGGAAACGAGCAGTACTTC
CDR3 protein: CASSVGTGSGNEQYF

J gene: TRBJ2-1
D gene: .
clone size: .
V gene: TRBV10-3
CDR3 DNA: TGTGCCATCAGTCCCACGGAAGGGAATGAGCAGTTCTTC
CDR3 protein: CAISPTEGNEQFF

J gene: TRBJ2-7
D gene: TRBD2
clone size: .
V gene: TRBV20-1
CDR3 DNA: TGCAGTGCTAGAGCGGCGGGAGGCCATTTCTCCTACGAGCAGTACTTC
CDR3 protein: CSARAAGGHFSYEQYF

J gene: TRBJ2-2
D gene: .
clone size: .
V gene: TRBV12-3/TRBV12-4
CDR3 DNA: TGTGCCAGCTTTCTTAACCCCAACACCGGGGAGCTGTTTTTT
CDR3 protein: CASFLNPNTGELFF

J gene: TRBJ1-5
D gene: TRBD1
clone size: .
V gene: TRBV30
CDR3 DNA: TGTGCCTGGAGAACAGGGGAGGGTCCCCAGCATTTT
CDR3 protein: CAWRTGEGPQHF

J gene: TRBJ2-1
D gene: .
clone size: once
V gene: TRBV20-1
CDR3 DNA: TGCAGTGCTAGTGACTATGAGCAGTTCTTC
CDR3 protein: CSASDYEQFF

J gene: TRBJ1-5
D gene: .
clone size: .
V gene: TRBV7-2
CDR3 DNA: TGTGCCAGCAGCTATGCCCTGCGACAGCCCCAGCATTTT
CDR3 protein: CASSYALRQPQHF

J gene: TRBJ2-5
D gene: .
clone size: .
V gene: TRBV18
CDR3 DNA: TGTGCCAGCTCAACGTTAGCGGCGGAGACCCAGTACTTC
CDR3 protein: CASSTLAAETQYF

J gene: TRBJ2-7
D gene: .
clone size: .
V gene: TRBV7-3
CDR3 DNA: TGTGCCAGCAGCTTAGGTGGCGGGCCCTACGAGCAGTACTTC
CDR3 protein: CASSLGGGPYEQYF

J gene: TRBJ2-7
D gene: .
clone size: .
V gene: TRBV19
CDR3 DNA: TGTGCCAGTAGTCAGGGGGGCGTGCAAGAGCAGTACTTC
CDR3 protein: CASSQGGVQEQYF

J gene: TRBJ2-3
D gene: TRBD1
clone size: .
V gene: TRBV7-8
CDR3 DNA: TGTGCCAGCAACTCCGGGACAGCGACGCAGTATTTT
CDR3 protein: CASNSGTATQYF

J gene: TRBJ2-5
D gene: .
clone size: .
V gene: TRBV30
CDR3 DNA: TGTGCCTGGCAAAGGGGTCGGGAGACCCAGTACTTC
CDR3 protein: CAWQRGRETQYF

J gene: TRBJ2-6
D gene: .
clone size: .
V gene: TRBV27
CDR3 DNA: TGTGCCAGCAGTTTAGAGGGGACCGGGGCCAACGTCCTGACTTTC
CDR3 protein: CASSLEGTGANVLTF

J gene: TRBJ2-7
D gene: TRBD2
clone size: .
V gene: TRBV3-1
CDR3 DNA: TGTGCCAGCAGCGCACCGGGACTAGTCCACGAGCAGTACTTC
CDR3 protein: CASSAPGLVHEQYF

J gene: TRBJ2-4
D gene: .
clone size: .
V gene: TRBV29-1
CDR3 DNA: TGCAGCGTTGTAGGGCTAGCCAAAAACATTCAGTACTTC
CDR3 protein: CSVVGLAKNIQYF

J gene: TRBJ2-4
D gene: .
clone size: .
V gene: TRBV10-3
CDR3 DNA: TGTGCCATCAGTGATACCCCAGCGGAGGAAAACATTCAGTACTTC
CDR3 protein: CAISDTPAEENIQYF

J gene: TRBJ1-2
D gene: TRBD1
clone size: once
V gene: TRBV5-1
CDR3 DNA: TGCGCCAGCAGCACCCGACAGGGTGGTATGCATGGCTATGGCTACACCTTC
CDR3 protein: CASSTRQGGMHGYGYTF

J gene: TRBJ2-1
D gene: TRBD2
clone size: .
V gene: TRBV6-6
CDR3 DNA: TGTGCCAGCAGGAGGGCGGGAGGCCGCCTCCGCGAGCAGTTCTTC
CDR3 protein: CASRRAGGRLREQFF

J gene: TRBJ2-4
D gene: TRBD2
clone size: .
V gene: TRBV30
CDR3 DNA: TGTGCCTGGAGTGTCGGCCGCGGGGGGTACATTCAGTACTTC
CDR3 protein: CAWSVGRGGYIQYF